This T cell receptor beta chain derives from a study of blood T cell repertoires in COVID-19. The overall study: The analysed material was cDNA or gDNA that came from T cells, B-cell-depleted T cells, or PBMCs.

Generated by immunoSEQ multiplex PCR, the TCRdb table keeps only in-frame clones and is missing some. Among about 140,000 clones, just under 85% were seen once, and the ten largest hold around 3.7%. V dropped 1 base and J dropped 0; count of bases not matched to a gene: 0. Germline V CDR1 and CDR2: SGHAT, FQDESV (reference sequence). CDR3 length: 16 residues. The chain recombines TRBV11-1 with TRBJ2-3, with 11 bases lining up with TRBD2. The specimen was PBMCs or T cells enriched from blood (not recorded which). The origin of this receptor is a woman aged 50 to 65 with acute COVID-19. CDR3 region: CASSLGLAGSTDTQYF. DNA of the CDR3: TGTGCCAGCAGCTTAGGACTAGCGGGGAGCACAGATACGCAGTATTTT.